These 2 T cell receptor beta chains share one sample of origin, sequenced in a study of T-cell memory formation after mild COVID-19. Using its own MiXCR run on the 5' RACE reads, TCRdb lists one record per CDR3 protein. The sample has roughly 250,000 distinct CDR3 sequences, about 15% seen once. The sample comprised PBMCs or a T cell subset sorted from them (not recorded which). These receptors were obtained from a man aged 18 to 35 who had mild COVID-19 (a few samples of this study predate the infection). Cell type and time point are not known.

A few counts support this clonotype. With a much larger clone just one base away, this may be a read error. Likely a read error: the CDR3 ends without its conserved phenylalanine or tryptophan. The chain has TRBV28 and TRBJ2-5, with 8 nucleotides matching TRBD1. Germline CDR1 reads MDHEN; CDR2 reads SYDVKM. Germline trimming cut 2 bases from V and 5 bases from J; bases unmatched to any gene: 4. The CDR3 length is 14 residues. CDR3 sequence reads: CASSLQGASETQYL. CDR3 bases: TGTGCCAGCAGTTTACAGGGGGCATCGGAGACCCAGTACTTA.

This clonotype occurred a few times. V usage is TRBV12-3 or TRBV12-4 and J usage is TRBJ1-5; tentatively, D is TRBD1 (5 bases). The CDR3 is made up of 15 amino acids. V was trimmed by 2 bases and J by 5 bases, leaving 13 bases between them. As DNA, the CDR3 is TGTGCCAGCAGTTTATGGGGGATCCTACATCAGCCCCAGCATTTT. Amino acids: CASSLWGILHQPQHF.